This T cell receptor (beta chain) was documented in a study of T cell responses to AZD1222 COVID-19 vaccine. On the study more broadly: Second doses were pooled across both intervals (about 4 or about 12 weeks).

Concerning this clone itself: Its specificity is not known.

Only in-frame clones appear in the TCRdb table, and some are missing; sequencing was by immunoSEQ multiplex PCR. Of about 110,000 clones listed, 85% to 90% are singletons. Study conclusions and caveats: White British people made up most donors, females outnumbered males, and clonal diversity was possibly underestimated. Unmutated variant regions reportedly attract nearly half of all spike-specific TCRs.

This CDR3 region has 17 residues. V dropped 6 bases and J dropped 3; count of bases not matched to a gene: 11. CDR1 and CDR2 (germline): SNHLY, FYNNEI. The sequencing here drew on peripheral blood, taken on day 0 of AZD1222 vaccination. This TCR derives from an adult in good health. The chain recombines TRBV2 with TRBJ1-6; 7 bases line up with TRBD1. The CDR3 coding sequence is TGTGCCAGCAGCGCGACTTGGGGACAGAACTATAATTCACCCCTCCACTTT. Translation: CASSATWGQNYNSPLHF.